Listed below are T cell receptor beta chains from one sample, sequenced in a study of cytomegalovirus exposure and HLA in healthy donors. Clones were sequenced by immunoSEQ multiplex PCR, and TCRdb holds only the in-frame ones, with some missing. Found here are about 140,000 clones, 70% of them singletons; the top ten hold 1.5% to 2%. The sample comprised PBMCs. These receptors were obtained from a woman in her 30s in good health and CMV-seronegative. CDR3s include the opening cysteine and the closing phenylalanine or tryptophan. The D gene is left open where the match is weak. Part of the rows lack a size; the others show once, few, many or a class for expanded clones.

TGTGCCAGCAGCTTAGAGGGGTGCTACACTGAAGCTTTCTTT CASSLEGCYTEAFF - TRBV7-8 - TRBJ1-1
TGCGCCAGCAGCCAAGTGGCAGGCTCTAGCAATCAGCCCCAGCATTTT CASSQVAGSSNQPQHF - TRBV4-1 - TRBJ1-5
TGTGCCAGCAGCCTCACTAGTACCTCCTACAATGAGCAGTTCTTC CASSLTSTSYNEQFF - TRBV11-2 - TRBJ2-1
TGTGCCAGCAGCTTATCTAGCGGGGGGAACACAGATACGCAGTATTTT CASSLSSGGNTDTQYF TRBD2 TRBV7-3 - TRBJ2-3
TGTGCCAGCAGACGGACTAGCGGGGAAGGTACCGGGGAGCTGTTTTTT CASRRTSGEGTGELFF TRBD2 TRBV7-6 - TRBJ2-2
TGTGCCAGCAGTGATCGGACAGGGGGAGGGTACGAGCAGTACTTC CASSDRTGGGYEQYF TRBD1 TRBV2 - TRBJ2-7
TGTGCCAGCTCGCCTAGCGGGAGGTTCGGCACAGATACGCAGTATTTT CASSPSGRFGTDTQYF TRBD2 TRBV18 few TRBJ2-3
TGCGCCAGCAGCCCCGGCGGGGTTAGTGGGACCCAGTACTTC CASSPGGVSGTQYF - TRBV5-1 - TRBJ2-5
TGTGCCAGCAGCAAGAGCGGGGGGTTCACAGATACGCAGTATTTT CASSKSGGFTDTQYF TRBD2 TRBV7-9 - TRBJ2-3
TGTGCCAGCAGCGAAAGTCCGGGAGTAGTGTACGAGCAGTACTTC CASSESPGVVYEQYF - TRBV11-2 - TRBJ2-7
TGCAGCGTCACAGGACTAGCAGGGTACGAGCAGTACTTC CSVTGLAGYEQYF TRBD2 TRBV29-1 - TRBJ2-7
TGCGCCAGCAGCCAAGAACTCCAGGGAAGCTACACCTTC CASSQELQGSYTF - TRBV4-1 few TRBJ1-2
TGTGCCAGTAGTCCACAGGGGGCGACTCCTTACAATGAGCAGTTCTTC CASSPQGATPYNEQFF TRBD1 TRBV19 few TRBJ2-1
TGTGCCAGCAGCCCTACTAGTAACTTTCAGGATACGCAGTATTTT CASSPTSNFQDTQYF - TRBV7-3 - TRBJ2-3
TGTGCCAGCAGTGTACAGGGGGCAGGGGACGAGCAGTACTTC CASSVQGAGDEQYF TRBD1 TRBV6-1 - TRBJ2-7
TGTGCCAGCAGTTACTCGACCGGACAGGGATACAATGAGCAGTTCTTC CASSYSTGQGYNEQFF TRBD1 TRBV6-5 - TRBJ2-1
TGTGCCAGCAGCTTGGCGGGACTAGCGGGAAACAATGAGCAGTTCTTC CASSLAGLAGNNEQFF TRBD2 TRBV5-4 - TRBJ2-1
TGTGCCAGCCGTGCTCTACAGGGGGGCGAGACCCAGTACTTC CASRALQGGETQYF TRBD1 TRBV2 - TRBJ2-5
TGTGCCAGCAGCGCGTTTTTATCAGGGGCTAACAATGAGCAGTTCTTC CASSAFLSGANNEQFF - TRBV7-2 - TRBJ2-1
TGTGCCAGCTCGACTAGCGGGAACACCGGGGAGCTGTTTTTT CASSTSGNTGELFF TRBD2 TRBV7-3 - TRBJ2-2
TGTGCCAGCAGCTTATCCAGGGAGAACACTGAAGCTTTCTTT CASSLSRENTEAFF - TRBV7-9 - TRBJ1-1
TGTGCCAGCAGTGTGAGCCCCAGCAATCAGCCCCAGCATTTT CASSVSPSNQPQHF - TRBV2 - TRBJ1-5
TGTGCCAGCAGCGGAAGAGGACTAGCGGGGCACCCCACAGATACGCAGTATTTT CASSGRGLAGHPTDTQYF TRBD2 TRBV9 - TRBJ2-3
TGTGCCAGCAGTTACCTCGTGAACACTGAAGCTTTCTTT CASSYLVNTEAFF - TRBV6-5 - TRBJ1-1
TGTGCCTGGAGTCCCCCGGGTTTCCAAGGCGGGGCTTTCTTT CAWSPPGFQGGAFF - TRBV30 - TRBJ1-1
TGTGCCAGTAGTATAGGGCAGGGCGGGAGTGCTAGCGGGAGGGAATACAATGAGCAGTTCTTC CASSIGQGGSASGREYNEQFF TRBD2 TRBV19 - TRBJ2-1
TGCGCCAGCAGCGCGGGTATTGGGCAAGCAGAGACCCAGTACTTC CASSAGIGQAETQYF - TRBV5-1 - TRBJ2-5
TGTGCCAGCAGTGAAGCGGGGGCAGGGGATGGGACCCAGTACTTC CASSEAGAGDGTQYF - TRBV2 - TRBJ2-5